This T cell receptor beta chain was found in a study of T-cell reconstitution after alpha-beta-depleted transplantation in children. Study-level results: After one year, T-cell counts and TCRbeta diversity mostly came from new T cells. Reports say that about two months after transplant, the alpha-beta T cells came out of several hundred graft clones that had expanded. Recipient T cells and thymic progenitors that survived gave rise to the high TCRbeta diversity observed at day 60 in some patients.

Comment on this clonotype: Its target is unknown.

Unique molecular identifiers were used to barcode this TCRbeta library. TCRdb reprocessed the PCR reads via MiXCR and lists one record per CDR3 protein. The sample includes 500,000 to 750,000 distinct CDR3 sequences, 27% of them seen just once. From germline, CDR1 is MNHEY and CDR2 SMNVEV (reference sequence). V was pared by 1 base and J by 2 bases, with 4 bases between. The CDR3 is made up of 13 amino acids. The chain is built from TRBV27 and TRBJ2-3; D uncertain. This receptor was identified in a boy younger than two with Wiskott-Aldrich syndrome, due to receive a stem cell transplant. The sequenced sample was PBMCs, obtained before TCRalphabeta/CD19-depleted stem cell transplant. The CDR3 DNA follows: TGTGCCAGCAGTTTATGGTCCACAGATACGCAGTATTTT. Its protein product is CASSLWSTDTQYF.